This T cell receptor beta chain is drawn from a study of graft-versus-host responses after intestinal transplantation. Overall study context: Anti-thymocyte globulin induction was given to all recipients, followed by tacrolimus and steroids for three to four years.

This CDR3 is 14 amino acids long. Trimming left V 1 base short and J 6 bases short, with 11 bases between. CDR1 and CDR2 (germline): SEHNR, FQNEAQ (reference sequence). Using immunoSEQ multiplex PCR, the repertoire was profiled, and TCRdb retains in-frame clones only, with some absent. This table holds approximately 11,000 clones, 80% to 85% found once. The chain uses TRBV7-9 and TRBJ2-3, with TRBD2 as a possible D gene (5 bases). The sample here was PBMCs, taken around 490 days after intestinal transplant. This receptor was obtained from a human patient who received an intestinal transplant, so some T cells may come from the graft donor. The CDR3 DNA reads as TGTGCCAGCAGCTTAGGACTACTATGGGATACGCAGTATTTT. Encoded protein: CASSLGLLWDTQYF.